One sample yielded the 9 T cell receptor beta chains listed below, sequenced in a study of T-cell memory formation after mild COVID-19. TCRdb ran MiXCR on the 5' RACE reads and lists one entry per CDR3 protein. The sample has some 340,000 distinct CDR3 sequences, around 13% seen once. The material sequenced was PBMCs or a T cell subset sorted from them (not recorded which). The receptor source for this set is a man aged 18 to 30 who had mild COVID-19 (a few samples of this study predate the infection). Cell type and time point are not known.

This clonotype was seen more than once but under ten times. CDR3 DNA: TGTGCCAGCAGCCCCCCTAGCCCCCCTGGTACGCAGTATTTT. Amino acid sequence: CASSPPSPPGTQYF. The chain links TRBV3-1 to TRBJ2-3; maybe TRBD2 (5 bases). Germline lookup yields CDR1 LGHDT and CDR2 YNNKEL (reference sequence). The CDR3 spans 14 residues. V dropped 4 bases and J dropped 8 bases, with 16 bases sitting between them.

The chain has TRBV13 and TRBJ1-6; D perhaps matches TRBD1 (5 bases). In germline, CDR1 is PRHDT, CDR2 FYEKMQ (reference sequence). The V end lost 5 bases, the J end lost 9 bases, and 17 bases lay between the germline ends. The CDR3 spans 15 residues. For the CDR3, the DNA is TGTGCCAGCAGCACACGGAGTGCAGGGAGTTCACCCCTCCACTTT. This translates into CASSTRSAGSSPLHF. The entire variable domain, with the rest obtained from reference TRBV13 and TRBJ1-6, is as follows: AAGVIQSPRHLIKEKRETATLKCYPIPRHDTVYWYQQGPGQDPQFLISFYEKMQSDKGSIPDRFSAQQFSDYHSELNMSSLELGDSALYFCASSTRSAGSSPLHFGNGTRLTVT.

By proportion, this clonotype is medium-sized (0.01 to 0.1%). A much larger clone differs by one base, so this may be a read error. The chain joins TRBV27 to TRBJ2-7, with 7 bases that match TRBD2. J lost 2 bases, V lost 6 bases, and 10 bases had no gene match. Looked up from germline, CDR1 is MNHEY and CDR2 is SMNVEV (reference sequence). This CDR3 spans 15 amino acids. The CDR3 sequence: CASSHWGGTPYEQYF. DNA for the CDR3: TGTGCCAGCAGCCACTGGGGGGGTACGCCCTACGAGCAGTACTTC.

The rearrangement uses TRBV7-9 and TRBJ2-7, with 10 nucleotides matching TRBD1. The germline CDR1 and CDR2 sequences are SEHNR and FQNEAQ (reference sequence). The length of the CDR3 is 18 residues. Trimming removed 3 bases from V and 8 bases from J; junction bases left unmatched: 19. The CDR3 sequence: CASSFGTGELRGQVQQYV. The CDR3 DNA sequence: TGTGCCAGCAGCTTCGGGACAGGGGAGTTGCGGGGCCAAGTCCAGCAGTACGTC.

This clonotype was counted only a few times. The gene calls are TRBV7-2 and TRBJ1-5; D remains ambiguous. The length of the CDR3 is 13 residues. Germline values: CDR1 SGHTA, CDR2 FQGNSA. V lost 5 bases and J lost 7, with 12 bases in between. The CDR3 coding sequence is TGTGCCAGCAGCACCACAAGTCTACAGCCCCAGCATTTT. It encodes CASSTTSLQPQHF.

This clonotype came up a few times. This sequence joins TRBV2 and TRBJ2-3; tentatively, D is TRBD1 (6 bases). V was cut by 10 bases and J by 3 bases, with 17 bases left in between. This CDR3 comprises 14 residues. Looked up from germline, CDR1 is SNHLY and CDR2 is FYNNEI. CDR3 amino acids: CATLRERGTDTQYF. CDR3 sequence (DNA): TGTGCCACCCTCCGAGAGAGGGGGACAGATACGCAGTATTTT.

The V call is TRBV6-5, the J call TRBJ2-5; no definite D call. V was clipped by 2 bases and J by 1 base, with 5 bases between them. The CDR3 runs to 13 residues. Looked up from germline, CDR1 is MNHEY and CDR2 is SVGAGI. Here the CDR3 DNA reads TGTGCCAGCAGTTACAATTTCCAAGAGACCCAGTACTTC. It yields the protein CASSYNFQETQYF.

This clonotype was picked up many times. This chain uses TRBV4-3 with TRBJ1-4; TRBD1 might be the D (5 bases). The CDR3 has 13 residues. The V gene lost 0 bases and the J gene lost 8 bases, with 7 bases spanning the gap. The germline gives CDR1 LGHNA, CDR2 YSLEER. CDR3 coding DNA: TGCGCCAGCAGCCAAGATGGGGGAGAAAAACTGTTTTTT. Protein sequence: CASSQDGGEKLFF.

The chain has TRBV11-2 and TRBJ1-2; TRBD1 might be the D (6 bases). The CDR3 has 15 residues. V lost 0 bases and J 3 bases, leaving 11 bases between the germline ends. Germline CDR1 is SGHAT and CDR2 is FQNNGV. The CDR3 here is CASSLEAGVYYGYTF. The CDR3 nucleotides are TGTGCCAGCAGCTTAGAGGCAGGGGTCTACTATGGCTACACCTTC.